This TCR beta chain came from a study of identical twins. Study results and caveats: Within cord blood, abundant beta clonotypes carried fewer insertions, but memory repertoires showed no such trend.

This clonotype appeared once. Its specificity is not known. One entry per CDR3 protein results from TCRdb running MiXCR on the 5' RACE reads. The sample includes fewer than 650,000 distinct CDR3 sequences, 9% to 10% of them seen just once. The CDR3 contains 14 residues. CDR1 and CDR2 (germline): DFQATT, SNEGSKA (reference sequence). The J segment lost 6 bases and the V segment lost 1 base, leaving 4 bases of the junction unmatched. The same data also went into a second study, on yellow fever vaccine responses in identical twins.

The chain is built from TRBV20-1 and TRBJ2-1; TRBD2 agrees at 9 bases. The sequenced sample consisted of PBMCs. The sequence derives from a woman under 30 in good health. The CDR3 bases are TGCAGTGCTAGAGCGGGTAGCGGGAGCAATGAGCAGTTCTTC. Translation: CSARAGSGSNEQFF.